The subject of this entry is one T cell receptor (beta chain). These data are taken from a study of blood T cells in healthy people across ages. A second PCR, run for roughly 7 to 12 cycles, used a sample-barcoded 5' primer plus a J-beta primer mix. One entry per CDR3 protein, called by TCRdb with MiXCR from the 5' RACE reads. This repertoire shows 1 million or so distinct CDR3 sequences, almost 25% found once; its top ten account for 0.75%. Germline assignment: CDR1 MDHEN and CDR2 SYDVKM. Between the trimmed V and J ends, which lost 1 base and 1 base, there was a span of 13 bases. This CDR3 region has 16 residues. The same sample was also studied in work on T cells of mothers and their children.

Sequencing used blood. This sequence joins TRBV28 and TRBJ1-1, with a tentative D call TRBD1 (5 bases). The sequence was collected from a girl aged 2-10 years in good health. CDR3 coding DNA: TGTGCCAGCAGTTTATCGTTGAGGGGCCAGAACACTGAAGCTTTCTTT. Its translation: CASSLSLRGQNTEAFF.